The 11 T cell receptor beta chains below come from one sample, sequenced in a study of human T cells and chemical hapten exposure. One entry per CDR3 protein results from TCRdb running MiXCR on the RACE reads. Among about 260,000 distinct CDR3 sequences listed, approximately 8.4% were seen once. Time point given: pre-sensitization, week 0. Sample treatment: therapeutic diphenylcyclopropenone sensitization with weekly scalp DPC. Sequences were derived from whole blood, sampled in connection with sensitization to the hapten diphenylcyclopropenone (DPC). The receptors shown here come from a middle-aged woman with alopecia areata. Some clones in this sample may be carry-over from other donors' samples.

This clonotype was seen a few times. V usage is TRBV6-2 or TRBV6-3 and J usage is TRBJ2-7, with D uncertain. Trimming took 2 bases from V and 0 from J, leaving 8 bases between them. Germline values: CDR1 MNHEY, CDR2 SVGEGT. The CDR3 length is 14 residues. The chain's CDR3 is CASSYPSISYEQYF. The DNA of the CDR3 is TGTGCCAGCAGTTACCCAAGCATCTCCTACGAGCAGTACTTC.

This clonotype was counted only a few times. In nucleotides, the CDR3 is TGTGCCAGCAGCTCGTCGCCTACGCAGTATTTT. Encoded protein: CASSSSPTQYF. The genes are TRBV13 and TRBJ2-3; D remains ambiguous. The CDR3 has 11 amino acids. The germline V gene has CDR1 PRHDT and CDR2 FYEKMQ (reference sequence). V lost 4 bases, J lost 8 bases, and 7 bases lay in between.

This clonotype was seen a handful of times. This rearrangement joins TRBV5-1 to TRBJ2-3; 8 bases align to TRBD1. There are 15 residues in the CDR3. V was pared by 4 bases and J by 0 bases, with 4 bases of the junction left unmatched. Germline V gene data show CDR1 as SGHRS and CDR2 as YFSETQ. As DNA, the CDR3 is TGCGCCAGCAGCCCGGGACAGGCCAGCACAGATACGCAGTATTTT. As protein: CASSPGQASTDTQYF.

This clonotype was seen ten or more times. The J gene is TRBJ1-2, the V gene TRBV29-1, with D unclear. Deletions cut 6 bases from V and 4 bases from J, with 9 bases between. The CDR3 contains 11 residues. Germline V lookup: CDR1 SQVTM, CDR2 ANQGSEA. CDR3 amino acids: CSVRTAYGYTF. CDR3 DNA sequence: TGCAGCGTCAGGACTGCCTATGGCTACACCTTC.

This chain connects TRBV6-2 or TRBV6-3 to TRBJ2-1; 14 nucleotides line up with TRBD2. The CDR3 spans 17 residues. The germline CDR1 and CDR2 sequences are MNHEY and SVGEGT. V was pared by 6 bases and J by 8 bases, with 12 bases of the junction left unmatched. The CDR3 DNA sequence: TGTGCCAGCAGGAACAGACTAGCGGGAGGGCCGAGGGATGAGCAGTTCTTC. This translates into CASRNRLAGGPRDEQFF.

In its sample, this clonotype was seen many times. This chain joins TRBV12-3 or TRBV12-4 and TRBJ2-3; no definite D call. Trimming cost V 3 bases and J 0 bases, with 7 bases left between them. This CDR3 is 14 amino acids long. DNA of the CDR3: TGTGCCAGCAGTTTTCAGGTCAGCACAGATACGCAGTATTTT. Its translation: CASSFQVSTDTQYF.

In its sample, this clonotype was seen many times. V is TRBV11-2 and J is TRBJ2-7; possibly TRBD1 or TRBD2 for D (5 bases each). Trimming removed 5 bases from V and 4 bases from J, with 15 bases in between. CDR3 length equals 14 residues. Germline lookup yields CDR1 SGHAT and CDR2 FQNNGV. Here the CDR3 reads CASSTGTGAYEQYF. CDR3 bases: TGTGCCAGCAGCACCGGGACCGGAGCTTACGAGCAGTACTTC.

The chain has TRBV28 and TRBJ2-1; 8 bases are shared with TRBD2. Germline CDR1 reads MDHEN; CDR2 reads SYDVKM. The CDR3 contains 16 residues. The V and J ends lost 4 bases and 6 bases, in that order; junction bases with no gene match: 11. The CDR3 loop is CASSSSGTRLANEQFF. CDR3 bases: TGTGCCAGCAGTTCATCCGGGACTAGACTGGCCAATGAGCAGTTCTTC.

Note on this clonotype: This may be a read error: a much more frequent sequence differs by one nucleotide. The rearrangement joins TRBV6-2 or TRBV6-3 to TRBJ2-7; 10 nucleotides align to TRBD2. V lost 2 bases and J lost 5; bases outside the gene matches: 3. This CDR3 has 14 amino acids. The germline CDR1 and CDR2 sequences are MNHEY and SVGEGT. CDR3 bases: TGTGCCAGCAGTTACCTAGCGGGAGTCAACGAGCAGTACTTC. Amino acid sequence: CASSYLAGVNEQYF.

This clonotype has more than one count but fewer than ten. The chain links TRBV18 to TRBJ1-1; D possibly corresponds to TRBD1 (6 bases). This CDR3 comprises 15 residues. Germline values: CDR1 KGHSH, CDR2 LQKENI. The germline V and J ends were trimmed by 4 bases and 0 bases, with 12 bases remaining between them. The CDR3 nucleotides are TGTGCCAGCTCACTTGGGACACCCATGAACACTGAAGCTTTCTTT. Translating it yields CASSLGTPMNTEAFF.

At least ten counts were recorded for this clonotype. The chain links TRBV7-9 to TRBJ2-3, with 8 bases aligning to TRBD2. Trimming cost V 1 base and J 5 bases; bases outside gene matches: 2. From germline, CDR1 is SEHNR and CDR2 FQNEAQ (reference sequence). This CDR3 comprises 14 residues. This chain's CDR3 is CASSLGAGGDTQYF. The CDR3 bases are TGTGCCAGCAGCTTAGGCGCGGGAGGAGATACGCAGTATTTT.